The next 13 T cell receptor beta chains were all read from a single sample in a study of regulatory T cells in long-lasting Graves disease (dated by TCRdb to about 2021). The intended sense of this specimen's time point label: newly diagnosed GD, antithyroid drugs for less than 3 months. RNA was extracted from PBMCs in TRIzol for both TCR sequencing and RNA sequencing. The library was prepared using multiplex PCR. Sequencing was carried out with an Illumina HiSeq 4000. iRepertoire HTBI primers and Arm-PCR amplification of CDR3 regions were used to construct TCR beta libraries. The public reads were quality trimmed at Q25 with fastp and then assembled into clones with MiXCR by TCRdb, keeping productive beta chains. A single entry per CDR3 protein holds the most common genes and DNA from its merged rows. Recorded for this sample are about 220,000 distinct CDR3 sequences; roughly 18% of them occurred a single time. Together, the top ten hold over 9.5% of the sample.

Separately, the same data were catalogued under a study of T cells in Graves' hyperthyroidism and ophthalmopathy.

Sample: peripheral blood mononuclear cells (PBMCs), taken at new diagnosis, from a patient treated with antithyroid drugs. Receptor source: a woman aged 25 to 39 with Graves disease. Donor details come from another sample of the same person, matched by shared clones.

This clonotype appeared many times. The chain joins TRBV28 to TRBJ1-2, with a weak D call TRBD1 (5 bases). Germline-derived CDR1 and CDR2 are MDHEN and SYDVKM. The CDR3 is 14 residues long. V lost 6 bases and J lost 4, with 15 bases in between. This CDR3 reads CASRTPGRTYGYTF. The DNA for the CDR3 is TGTGCCAGCAGAACTCCGGGACGGACCTATGGCTACACCTTC.

This clonotype occurred many times. The gene calls are TRBV6-1 and TRBJ2-7, with TRBD1 as a possible D gene (5 bases). Germline CDR1 MNHNS, CDR2 SASEGT. Trimming pared 8 bases from V and 1 base from J, leaving 24 bases between. This CDR3 comprises 17 residues. Here the CDR3 DNA reads TGTGCCAGCCCGGAAGGGGAAGGGGCGGAGACGTCCTACGAGCAGTACTTC. It codes for CASPEGEGAETSYEQYF.

This clonotype showed up many times. The V gene is TRBV11-2, the J gene TRBJ2-1, with D possibly being TRBD1 (5 bases). There are 15 residues in the CDR3. V shed 2 bases and J shed 12 bases, with 20 bases lying between them. Germline CDR1 reads SGHAT; CDR2 reads FQNNGV. For the CDR3, the DNA is TGTGCCAGCAGCTTAATTAGGGGCACTACAATGACGCAGTTCTTC. This codes for CASSLIRGTTMTQFF.

This chain connects TRBV28 to TRBJ1-2, with TRBD1 as a possible D gene (6 bases). V was shortened by 1 base and J by 4 bases, with 16 bases between the two germline ends. The CDR3 runs 16 residues. CDR1 is MDHEN and CDR2 is SYDVKM in the germline V gene. CDR3 in DNA: TGTGCCAGCAGTTTATTTGGGGGGGGGGCAATCTATGGCTACACCTTC. It translates to CASSLFGGGAIYGYTF.

This clonotype was observed many times. The V and J genes are TRBV20-1 and TRBJ1-6, with TRBD1 identical over 10 bases. Germline CDR1 and CDR2: DFQATT and SNEGSKA (reference sequence). With V trimmed by 5 bases and J by 7 bases, 5 bases remained unmatched. The CDR3 sequence is 14 residues long. CDR3 loop: CSAPRTGGNSPLHF. The CDR3 DNA follows: TGCAGTGCTCCTCGGACAGGGGGAAATTCACCCCTCCACTTT.

V usage is TRBV19 and J usage is TRBJ1-6; 12 bases agree with TRBD1. Germline loops: CDR1 LNHDA, CDR2 SQIVND (reference sequence). J was trimmed by 14 bases and V by 10 bases; bases with no gene match: 12. This CDR3 has 14 amino acids. CDR3 sequence: CATLPGTGGASLHF. The CDR3 DNA is TGTGCCACTTTACCCGGGACAGGGGGCGCCTCCCTCCACTTT.

This clonotype showed up many times. The chain links TRBV20-1 to TRBJ1-1; D remains ambiguous. Germline-derived CDR1 and CDR2 are DFQATT and SNEGSKA (reference sequence). The CDR3 totals 15 residues. V lost 0 bases, J lost 5 bases, and 16 bases lay in between. The CDR3 DNA follows: TGCAGTGCTAGAGATAGCGAAGGGATTGGGACTGAAGCTTTCTTT. Translation gives CSARDSEGIGTEAFF.

Comments on this clonotype: At one of its ends the junction is not consistent with the germline gene, which may arise from a read error. This chain uses TRBV11-2 with TRBJ2-3; TRBD1 might be the D (5 bases). The length of the CDR3 is 12 residues. Germline CDR1 reads SGHAT; CDR2 reads FQNNGV. CDR3 nucleotides: TGTGCCAGCAGCTTATACACAGGTACGCAGTATTTT. The encoded protein is CASSLYTGTQYF.

This clonotype was picked up many times. The rearrangement links TRBV27 to TRBJ1-5; D remains unclear. The CDR3 consists of 13 residues. V was clipped by 3 bases and J by 7 bases, with 10 bases between them. Germline-derived CDR1 and CDR2 are MNHEY and SMNVEV (reference sequence). In nucleotides, the CDR3 is TGTGCCAGCAGTTTTAGTACTGTCCAGCCCCAGCATTTT. Protein product: CASSFSTVQPQHF.

Points on this clonotype: Germline is not matched at one junction end, which may reflect a read error. The chain combines TRBV11-2 with TRBJ1-3, with D unresolved. The CDR3 runs 14 residues. Per germline, CDR1 SGHAT and CDR2 FQNNGV. The CDR3 reads CANSSLRSGNTIYF. For the CDR3, the DNA is TGTGCCAACAGCTCCCTCCGGTCTGGAAACACCATATATTTT.

This clonotype was seen at least ten times. The chain employs TRBV25-1 and TRBJ1-4, with D possibly being TRBD1 (6 bases). This CDR3 is built from 18 residues. Looked up from germline, CDR1 is MGHDK and CDR2 is SYGVNS. Trimming pared 3 bases from V and 4 bases from J, leaving 21 bases between. The CDR3 loop is CASSDHDRRLLYNEKLFF. Here the CDR3 DNA reads TGTGCCAGCAGTGATCACGACAGGCGTTTGCTCTATAATGAAAAACTGTTTTTT.

This clonotype has a count of ten or more. The chain has TRBV2 and TRBJ2-3, with a weak D call TRBD1 (5 bases). Germline V gene lookup returns CDR1 SNHLY and CDR2 FYNNEI. The CDR3 length is 13 residues. V gave up 1 base and J gave up 4 bases, with 6 bases separating them. The CDR3 protein is CASSEGGADTQYF. CDR3 nucleotide sequence: TGTGCCAGCAGTGAAGGGGGCGCAGATACGCAGTATTTT.

This clonotype was recorded at least ten times. The V call is TRBV11-2, the J call TRBJ2-7; either TRBD1 or TRBD2 may fit D (6 bases each). Trimming pared 0 bases from V and 2 bases from J, leaving 20 bases between. The CDR3 spans 18 residues. Per germline, CDR1 SGHAT and CDR2 FQNNGV. Here the CDR3 DNA reads TGTGCCAGCAGCTTAGATGCGGGACAAATGCTTCTAACCTACGAGCAGTACTTC. Its protein product is CASSLDAGQMLLTYEQYF. The full variable domain, with the rest looked up from reference TRBV11-2 and TRBJ2-7, is EAGVAQSPRYKIIEKRQSVAFWCNPISGHATLYWYQQILGQGPKLLIQFQNNGVVDDSQLPKDRFSAERLKGVDSTLKIQPAKLEDSAVYLCASSLDAGQMLLTYEQYFGPGTRLTVT.